Below are 30 T cell receptor beta chains sequenced from a single sample in a study of blood T cell repertoires in COVID-19. Profiling relied on immunoSEQ multiplex PCR, and the TCRdb table lists in-frame clones only, not all of them. This table has roughly 150,000 clones, 70% to 85% appearing once. Sequencing input: peripheral blood. The receptors come from a woman aged 50 to 65 in a cohort sampled during active or convalescent COVID-19.

V is TRBV19 and J is TRBJ2-5; 10 nucleotides match TRBD1. Per the germline V gene, CDR1 is LNHDA and CDR2 is SQIVND (reference sequence). This CDR3 is built from 14 residues. With 5 bases clipped from V and 4 bases from J, the junction kept 4 bases outside the gene matches. Here the CDR3 reads CASSPGQGRETQYF. The CDR3 DNA follows: TGTGCCAGTAGTCCGGGACAGGGGAGAGAGACCCAGTACTTC. Full variable domain (outside the CDR3, taken from reference TRBV19 and TRBJ2-5): DGGITQSPKYLFRKEGQNVTLSCEQNLNHDAMYWYRQDPGQGLRLIYYSQIVNDFQKGDIAEGYSVSREKKESFPLTVTSAQKNPTAFYLCASSPGQGRETQYFGPGTRLLVL.

The chain uses TRBV5-6 and TRBJ2-1; D is undetermined. The CDR3 contains 15 residues. V was trimmed by 0 bases and J by 0 bases, leaving 7 bases between them. Germline CDR1 is SGHDT and CDR2 is YYEEEE. The CDR3 DNA reads TGTGCCAGCAGCTTGGACGTCAGCTCCTACAATGAGCAGTTCTTC. This codes for CASSLDVSSYNEQFF.

V usage is TRBV20-1 and J usage is TRBJ2-2; D unclear. Per the germline V gene, CDR1 is DFQATT and CDR2 is SNEGSKA (reference sequence). Trimming stripped 2 bases from V and 7 bases from J, with 5 bases between. CDR3 length equals 11 residues. This chain's CDR3 is CSARRSGELFF. The DNA of the CDR3 is TGCAGTGCTAGAAGGAGCGGGGAGCTGTTTTTT.

The rearrangement joins TRBV5-4 to TRBJ2-6; 7 bases align to TRBD1. Germline trimming cut 3 bases from V and 2 bases from J; bases unmatched to any gene: 8. The CDR3 contains 17 residues. The germline V gene has CDR1 SGHNT and CDR2 YYREEE (reference sequence). The CDR3 DNA follows: TGTGCCAGCAGCTCAGGGGGTCTATTCCCTGGGGCCAACGTCCTGACTTTC. This translates into CASSSGGLFPGANVLTF.

The chain couples TRBV19 to TRBJ1-5, with 9 bases that match TRBD1. V was pared by 8 bases and J by 6 bases, with 8 bases of the junction left unmatched. The CDR3 covers 14 residues. Germline CDR1 reads LNHDA; CDR2 reads SQIVND (reference sequence). The CDR3: CASGDREGGQPQHF. Written as DNA, the CDR3 is TGTGCCAGTGGGGACAGGGAGGGTGGTCAGCCCCAGCATTTT. Based on the CDR3 plus reference TRBV19 and TRBJ1-5, the full variable domain is DGGITQSPKYLFRKEGQNVTLSCEQNLNHDAMYWYRQDPGQGLRLIYYSQIVNDFQKGDIAEGYSVSREKKESFPLTVTSAQKNPTAFYLCASGDREGGQPQHFGDGTRLSIL.

The rearrangement links TRBV10-3 to TRBJ1-3; 7 positions match TRBD1. CDR3 length: 16 amino acids. The germline CDR1 and CDR2 sequences are ENHRY and SYGVKD. The V gene end was trimmed by 3 bases and the J gene end by 1 base; junction bases not matched to a gene: 6. Written as DNA, the CDR3 is TGTGCCATCAGTGAACGACAGGGTGGATCTGGAAACACCATATATTTT. Translation gives CAISERQGGSGNTIYF.

The V gene is TRBV19, the J gene TRBJ1-6; 9 nucleotides agree with TRBD1. V gave up 4 bases and J gave up 4 bases; unmatched junction bases: 5. The germline gives CDR1 LNHDA, CDR2 SQIVND (reference sequence). The CDR3 covers 16 residues. CDR3 nucleotides: TGTGCCAGTAGTAGAGGGACAGGGTTTTATAATTCACCCCTCCACTTT. Its translation: CASSRGTGFYNSPLHF.

This chain links TRBV5-5 with TRBJ1-4; 8 bases align to TRBD1. The germline V gene has CDR1 SGHKS and CDR2 YYEKEE (reference sequence). This CDR3 has 14 amino acids. The V segment lost 3 bases and the J segment 4 bases; nucleotides outside the gene matches: 2. The CDR3 DNA sequence: TGTGCCAGCAGCTCAGGGGGCCTTAATGAAAAACTGTTTTTT. Protein: CASSSGGLNEKLFF.

The chain is built from TRBV4-3 and TRBJ2-7, with D maybe TRBD1 (6 bases). This CDR3 region has 14 residues. CDR1 and CDR2 from the germline V gene are LGHNA and YSLEER. Deletions cut 3 bases from V and 0 bases from J, with 9 bases between. CDR3 DNA: TGCGCCAGCAGCCAGGGGACAATCTCCTACGAGCAGTACTTC. Translated, it gives CASSQGTISYEQYF.

This chain joins TRBV27 and TRBJ2-7; TRBD2 might be the D (5 bases). Between the trimmed V and J ends, which lost 6 bases and 3 bases, there was a span of 12 bases. Germline-derived CDR1 and CDR2 are MNHEY and SMNVEV (reference sequence). CDR3 size: 13 residues. The CDR3 DNA follows: TGTGCCAGCAGCGAGAAAAGCGGCTACGAGCAGTACTTC. Its protein product is CASSEKSGYEQYF.

The chain uses TRBV5-1 and TRBJ1-1, with 7 bases that match TRBD1. Germline V CDR1 and CDR2: SGHRS, YFSETQ. Trimming at V came to 4 bases and at J to 2 bases, leaving 8 bases not matched to a gene. CDR3 length: 15 amino acids. DNA of the CDR3: TGCGCCAGCAGCCCCCGGACAGGACCCAACACTGAAGCTTTCTTT. The encoded protein is CASSPRTGPNTEAFF.

The rearrangement joins TRBV19 to TRBJ2-5; D is perhaps TRBD1 (6 bases). Per the germline V gene, CDR1 is LNHDA and CDR2 is SQIVND (reference sequence). This CDR3 spans 12 amino acids. V was clipped by 4 bases and J by 5 bases, with 8 bases between them. The CDR3 spells CASSNQGETQYF. The CDR3 nucleotides are TGTGCCAGTAGTAATCAGGGGGAGACCCAGTACTTC.

The chain combines TRBV5-4 with TRBJ2-7; 9 bases fit TRBD1. Germline CDR1 SGHNT, CDR2 YYREEE (reference sequence). V lost 4 bases, J lost 6 bases, and 14 bases stayed unmatched. The CDR3 is 16 residues long. This chain's CDR3 is CASSAGTGRSLGEQYF. In DNA form, the CDR3 reads TGTGCCAGCAGCGCCGGGACAGGGAGGTCGTTAGGCGAGCAGTACTTC.

V usage is TRBV6-5 and J usage is TRBJ1-4; 7 bases line up with TRBD1. The V gene end was trimmed by 8 bases and the J gene end by 5 bases; junction bases not matched to a gene: 8. Per germline, CDR1 MNHEY and CDR2 SVGAGI. CDR3 length: 14 amino acids. DNA for the CDR3: TGTGCCAGCCTAAAGGACAGGTGGAATGAAAAACTGTTTTTT. It translates to CASLKDRWNEKLFF.

The rearrangement links TRBV7-8 to TRBJ1-1, with 7 bases aligning to TRBD1. The CDR3 length is 15 residues. Germline lookup yields CDR1 SGHVS and CDR2 FQNEAQ. The trim removed 1 base at V and 4 bases at J, leaving 6 bases unmatched. CDR3 in amino acids: CASSLEGARGTEAFF. The CDR3 DNA follows: TGTGCCAGCAGCTTAGAGGGGGCGAGGGGCACTGAAGCTTTCTTT. Drawing the rest from reference TRBV7-8 and TRBJ1-1, the complete variable domain is GAGVSQSPRYKVAKRGQDVALRCDPISGHVSLFWYQQALGQGPEFLTYFQNEAQLDKSGLPSDRFFAERPEGSVSTLKIQRTQQEDSAVYLCASSLEGARGTEAFFGQGTRLTVV.

The V call is TRBV4-1, the J call TRBJ2-5; tentatively, D is TRBD1 (6 bases). The CDR3 is made up of 14 amino acids. Trimming removed 0 bases from V and 5 bases from J, with 10 bases in between. Germline CDR1 MGHRA, CDR2 YSYEKL. The CDR3, as DNA: TGCGCCAGCAGCCAAGATGGCAGGGGCGAGACCCAGTACTTC. This translates into CASSQDGRGETQYF.

This rearrangement joins TRBV10-2 to TRBJ1-2; perhaps TRBD1 as D (5 bases). V was clipped by 7 bases and J by 10 bases, with 19 bases between them. The germline gives CDR1 WSHSY, CDR2 SAAADI. The CDR3 is 13 amino acids. The CDR3 region has the DNA TGCGCCAGCACGGGTCTCGGGGGGGGGATCTACACCTTC. It specifies CASTGLGGGIYTF.

The chain employs TRBV19 and TRBJ2-7, with 8 bases lining up with TRBD2. CDR3 length: 14 amino acids. Germline V lookup: CDR1 LNHDA, CDR2 SQIVND (reference sequence). V lost 3 bases to trimming and J lost 7 bases; unmatched junction nucleotides: 8. The DNA of the CDR3 is TGTGCCAGTAGTATGACGGGAGGGGAGAGGGAGCAGTACTTC. Translated, it gives CASSMTGGEREQYF.

In nucleotides, the CDR3 is TGTGCCAGCACCGTGACAGGGATGAGCTCCTACGAGCAGTACTTC. Translation gives CASTVTGMSSYEQYF. The chain carries TRBV11-2 and TRBJ2-7, with 7 bases lining up with TRBD1. V lost 7 bases to trimming and J lost 0 bases; unmatched junction nucleotides: 9. Germline V gene lookup returns CDR1 SGHAT and CDR2 FQNNGV. This CDR3 region has 15 residues.

The chain uses TRBV28 and TRBJ1-2; TRBD1 aligns across 9 bases. Germline loops: CDR1 MDHEN, CDR2 SYDVKM. V was pared by 7 bases and J by 8 bases, with 5 bases of the junction left unmatched. This CDR3 has 12 amino acids. CDR3 DNA sequence: TGTGCCAGCAAGACAGGGGGACAAGGCTACACCTTC. Amino acid sequence: CASKTGGQGYTF.

The rearrangement uses TRBV7-8 and TRBJ2-3, with a weak D call TRBD1 (5 bases). CDR1 SGHVS and CDR2 FQNEAQ come from the germline V gene. The V and J ends lost 5 bases and 6 bases respectively, with 9 bases between them. The CDR3 is 12 residues long. CDR3 loop: CASSHYRDTQYF. Written as DNA, the CDR3 is TGTGCCAGCAGCCACTACAGGGATACGCAGTATTTT.

The genes are TRBV29-1 and TRBJ1-1, with 12 bases lining up with TRBD1. The CDR3 consists of 16 residues. V dropped 5 bases and J dropped 4; count of bases not matched to a gene: 11. CDR1 and CDR2 (germline): SQVTM, ANQGSEA. The CDR3 nucleotides are TGCAGCGTTCAACCGGGACAGGGGGCCAGGAGCACTGAAGCTTTCTTT. Translating it yields CSVQPGQGARSTEAFF.

A single count supports this clone. The chain has TRBV11-2 and TRBJ1-1; D unresolved. Trimming left V 5 bases short and J 11 bases short, with 30 bases between. CDR1 is SGHAT and CDR2 is FQNNGV in the germline V gene. The CDR3 is made up of 17 amino acids. CDR3 nucleotides: TGTGCCAGCAGCCCCTCCTCGCTAGCCTCCTCCCACTTAGACGCTTTCTTT. Amino acids: CASSPSSLASSHLDAFF.

J is TRBJ1-4 and V is TRBV5-1, with 8 bases lining up with TRBD1. Germline loops: CDR1 SGHRS, CDR2 YFSETQ. The J segment lost 5 bases and the V segment lost 0 bases, leaving 3 bases of the junction unmatched. This CDR3 contains 15 residues. CDR3 loop: CASSLGRTGNEKLFF. The CDR3 DNA reads TGCGCCAGCAGCTTGGGGCGGACAGGGAATGAAAAACTGTTTTTT.

The CDR3 DNA reads TGTGCCAGCAGCACTCAGGGGACCTCCTATAATTCACCCCTCCACTTT. Translation: CASSTQGTSYNSPLHF. This rearrangement joins TRBV3-1 (or the pseudogene TRBV3-2) to TRBJ1-6, with D perhaps TRBD1 (6 bases). Germline lookup yields CDR1 LGHDT and CDR2 YNNKEL (reference sequence). Trimming removed 5 bases at V and 0 bases at J, with 11 bases between. The length of the CDR3 is 16 residues.

The chain has TRBV4-2 and TRBJ2-7, with 7 positions matching TRBD2. Germline-derived CDR1 and CDR2 are LGHNA and YNFKEQ. V lost 0 bases to trimming and J lost 6 bases; unmatched junction nucleotides: 11. The CDR3 covers 16 residues. As DNA, the CDR3 is TGTGCCAGCAGCCAAGACGCTGACCCGGGGAGGGGCGAGCAGTACTTC. Its protein is CASSQDADPGRGEQYF.

Only a few counts were recorded for this clone. The CDR3 region is CASSLDLRLAGRTSYEQYF. The CDR3 nucleotides are TGTGCCAGCAGCTTAGATCTTAGGCTAGCGGGACGGACTTCCTACGAGCAGTACTTC. The chain employs TRBV11-2 and TRBJ2-7; 9 bases line up with TRBD2. CDR3 size: 19 residues. The V gene's germline CDR1 is SGHAT and CDR2 FQNNGV. Trimming at V came to 0 bases and at J to 1 base, leaving 13 bases not matched to a gene. Filled out from reference TRBV11-2 and TRBJ2-7, the complete variable domain reads EAGVAQSPRYKIIEKRQSVAFWCNPISGHATLYWYQQILGQGPKLLIQFQNNGVVDDSQLPKDRFSAERLKGVDSTLKIQPAKLEDSAVYLCASSLDLRLAGRTSYEQYFGPGTRLTVT.

The chain carries TRBV6-6 and TRBJ1-5; D is possibly TRBD1 (6 bases). The germline V gene encodes CDR1 MNHNY and CDR2 SVGAGI (reference sequence). This CDR3 comprises 17 residues. V lost 6 bases and J 0 bases, leaving 18 bases between the germline ends. The CDR3 sequence is CASSRLGAAYSNQPQHF. CDR3 in DNA: TGTGCCAGCAGCCGACTGGGGGCGGCTTATAGCAATCAGCCCCAGCATTTT.

V usage is TRBV7-2 and J usage is TRBJ2-1, with D perhaps TRBD2 (5 bases). Germline CDR1 is SGHTA and CDR2 is FQGNSA. Trimming left V 2 bases short and J 0 bases short, with 8 bases between. The CDR3 has 15 residues. The CDR3 sequence is CASSLLGVSYNEQFF. The CDR3 region has the DNA TGTGCCAGCAGCTTACTCGGGGTCTCCTACAATGAGCAGTTCTTC.

The V call is TRBV10-3, the J call TRBJ1-2; TRBD1 might be the D (5 bases). Trimming left V 5 bases short and J 7 bases short, with 14 bases between. From germline, CDR1 is ENHRY and CDR2 SYGVKD. This CDR3 is built from 13 residues. The CDR3 loop reads CAISPQGGGGYTF. The DNA of the CDR3 is TGTGCCATCAGTCCGCAGGGAGGTGGTGGCTACACCTTC.